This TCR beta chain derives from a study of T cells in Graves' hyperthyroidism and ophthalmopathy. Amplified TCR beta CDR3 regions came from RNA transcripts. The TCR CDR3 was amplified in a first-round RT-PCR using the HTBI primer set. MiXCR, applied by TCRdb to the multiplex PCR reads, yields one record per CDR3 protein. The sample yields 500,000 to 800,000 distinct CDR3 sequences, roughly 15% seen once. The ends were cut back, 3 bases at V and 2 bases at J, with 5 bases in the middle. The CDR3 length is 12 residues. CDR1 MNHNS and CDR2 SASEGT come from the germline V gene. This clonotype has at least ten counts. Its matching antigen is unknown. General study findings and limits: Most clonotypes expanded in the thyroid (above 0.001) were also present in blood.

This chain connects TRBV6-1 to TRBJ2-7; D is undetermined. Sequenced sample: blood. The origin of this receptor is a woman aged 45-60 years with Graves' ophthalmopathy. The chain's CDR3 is CASSDGAYEQYF. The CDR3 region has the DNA TGTGCCAGCAGTGACGGAGCCTACGAGCAGTACTTC.